Listed below are T cell receptor beta chains from one sample, sequenced in a study of Ad26.COV2.S vaccination and SARS-CoV-2 variants. TCRdb keeps only in-frame clones here, not all; method: immunoSEQ multiplex PCR. The table records 350,000 to 450,000 clones, around nine tenths of them present only once. The sequences come from peripheral blood, collected in a trial of Ad26.COV2.S vaccine versus placebo. These receptors were obtained from a person aged 18 to 65 who received the Ad26.COV2.S COVID-19 vaccine or a placebo. The CDR3 runs from the conserved cysteine through the conserved F or W. A D gene is named only where the DNA matches it firmly. Clone size is shown for a subset of rows, as once, few, many or a class of expanded clone.

j_gene: TRBJ2-1
abundance: .
v_gene: TRBV7-9
d_gene: .
CDR3nt: TGTGCCAGCAGCTTCCGACAGCCCAATGAGCAGTTCTTC
CDR3aa: CASSFRQPNEQFF

j_gene: TRBJ1-2
abundance: .
v_gene: TRBV5-4
d_gene: TRBD1
CDR3nt: TGTGCCAGCAGCATCGGGACAGCCATTGACTATGGCTACACCTTC
CDR3aa: CASSIGTAIDYGYTF

j_gene: TRBJ2-2
abundance: .
v_gene: TRBV10-3
d_gene: .
CDR3nt: TGTGCCATCAGTGATGGAACGGACACCGGGGAGCTGTTTTTT
CDR3aa: CAISDGTDTGELFF

j_gene: TRBJ2-3
abundance: .
v_gene: TRBV14
d_gene: TRBD2
CDR3nt: TGTGCCAGCAGTTTGGGCGGGAGTCGTTTCGCAGATACGCAGTATTTT
CDR3aa: CASSLGGSRFADTQYF

j_gene: TRBJ2-7
abundance: .
v_gene: TRBV9
d_gene: .
CDR3nt: TGTGCCAGCAGCGTAGGTCTGGATGGGGTTTACGAGCAGTACTTC
CDR3aa: CASSVGLDGVYEQYF

j_gene: TRBJ2-5
abundance: .
v_gene: TRBV5-1
d_gene: TRBD2
CDR3nt: TGCGCCAGCAGCCTCCGGGGAGGGGCGACCGAAGAGACCCAGTACTTC
CDR3aa: CASSLRGGATEETQYF

j_gene: TRBJ2-7
abundance: .
v_gene: TRBV18
d_gene: .
CDR3nt: TGTGCCAGCTCACCAGTCACGTCCTACGAGCAGTACTTC
CDR3aa: CASSPVTSYEQYF

j_gene: TRBJ2-5
abundance: once
v_gene: TRBV5-5
d_gene: .
CDR3nt: TGTGCCAGCAGCTCGATGTTCCCTCCACGGGGACTGAGGTACCAAGAGACCCAGTACTTC
CDR3aa: CASSSMFPPRGLRYQETQYF

j_gene: TRBJ2-5
abundance: .
v_gene: TRBV9
d_gene: TRBD2
CDR3nt: TGTGCCAGCAGCCTCGCTAGCGGGAGACTAGAGACCCAGTACTTC
CDR3aa: CASSLASGRLETQYF

j_gene: TRBJ2-5
abundance: .
v_gene: TRBV19
d_gene: .
CDR3nt: TGTGCCAGTAGTATGTCCGGGGAGGCTAGCGTGGGGACCCAGTACTTC
CDR3aa: CASSMSGEASVGTQYF

j_gene: TRBJ2-1
abundance: .
v_gene: TRBV28
d_gene: TRBD2
CDR3nt: TGTGCCAGCAGTTTATTTTCAGGGACTAGCGGGAGGGCCTGGGATGAGCAGTTCTTC
CDR3aa: CASSLFSGTSGRAWDEQFF

j_gene: TRBJ2-4
abundance: .
v_gene: TRBV12-3/TRBV12-4
d_gene: .
CDR3nt: TGTGCCAGCAGTCCAGGGGGGAACATTCAGTACTTC
CDR3aa: CASSPGGNIQYF

j_gene: TRBJ1-2
abundance: .
v_gene: TRBV2
d_gene: .
CDR3nt: TGTGCCAGCAGTGAAGGGGACGGTTACCCTAACTATGGCTACACCTTC
CDR3aa: CASSEGDGYPNYGYTF

j_gene: TRBJ2-6
abundance: .
v_gene: TRBV12-3/TRBV12-4
d_gene: .
CDR3nt: TGTGCCAGCAGTTGGGACACCTACGTCCTGACTTTC
CDR3aa: CASSWDTYVLTF

j_gene: TRBJ1-3
abundance: once
v_gene: TRBV6-1
d_gene: .
CDR3nt: TGTGCCAGCAGCGCAGAGGGGAACACCATATATTTT
CDR3aa: CASSAEGNTIYF

j_gene: TRBJ1-3
abundance: .
v_gene: TRBV30
d_gene: .
CDR3nt: TGTGCCTGGAGCACAGGAAACACCATATATTTT
CDR3aa: CAWSTGNTIYF

j_gene: TRBJ2-2
abundance: .
v_gene: TRBV24-1
d_gene: .
CDR3nt: TGTGCCACCAGCCGGGACCTCCTCACCGGGGAGCTGTTTTTT
CDR3aa: CATSRDLLTGELFF

j_gene: TRBJ2-1
abundance: .
v_gene: TRBV5-1
d_gene: TRBD2
CDR3nt: TGCGCCAGCAGCTTGGCCGGGGCGGGAGTAACCTCCTACAATGAGCAGTTCTTC
CDR3aa: CASSLAGAGVTSYNEQFF

j_gene: TRBJ2-3
abundance: .
v_gene: TRBV11-2
d_gene: TRBD2
CDR3nt: TGTGCCAGCAGCTTAGTGGCGGGAGCCAGCACAGATACGCAGTATTTT
CDR3aa: CASSLVAGASTDTQYF

j_gene: TRBJ2-7
abundance: .
v_gene: TRBV9
d_gene: TRBD1
CDR3nt: TGTGCCAGCAGCGTAGAGGGGGCCCGACCACTTGTGAGCTCCTACGAGCAGTACTTC
CDR3aa: CASSVEGARPLVSSYEQYF

j_gene: TRBJ2-7
abundance: once
v_gene: TRBV2
d_gene: .
CDR3nt: TGTGCCAGCAGCCCGGGTTACGAGCAGTACTTC
CDR3aa: CASSPGYEQYF

j_gene: TRBJ2-1
abundance: .
v_gene: TRBV5-1
d_gene: TRBD2
CDR3nt: TGCGCCAGCAGCTTAGGGGCGGGAGCGGTCTCCTACAATGAGCAGTTCTTC
CDR3aa: CASSLGAGAVSYNEQFF

j_gene: TRBJ1-1
abundance: .
v_gene: TRBV2
d_gene: TRBD1
CDR3nt: TGTGCCAGCAGTCGACTAGCAGGGGGCAAGAGCACTGAAGCTTTCTTT
CDR3aa: CASSRLAGGKSTEAFF

j_gene: TRBJ1-1
abundance: .
v_gene: TRBV6-2/TRBV6-3
d_gene: TRBD1
CDR3nt: TGTGCCAGCAGTTACGGGTGGACAGGGGGCATGAACACTGAAGCTTTCTTT
CDR3aa: CASSYGWTGGMNTEAFF

j_gene: TRBJ1-1
abundance: .
v_gene: TRBV5-4
d_gene: .
CDR3nt: TGTGCCAGCAGCTTGGGTCCAGGCCCCCAAGCTTTCTTT
CDR3aa: CASSLGPGPQAFF

j_gene: TRBJ2-7
abundance: once
v_gene: TRBV7-3
d_gene: TRBD1
CDR3nt: TGTGCCAGCAGCCCAACGGGGGCAGGGGGCTTTTACGAGCAGTACTTC
CDR3aa: CASSPTGAGGFYEQYF

j_gene: TRBJ2-3
abundance: once
v_gene: TRBV4-2
d_gene: .
CDR3nt: TGTGCCAGCAGCCAAGATGGGGGCACAGATACGCAGTATTTT
CDR3aa: CASSQDGGTDTQYF

j_gene: TRBJ2-3
abundance: .
v_gene: TRBV11-3
d_gene: .
CDR3nt: TGTGCCAGCAGCTTAGTTAACGACGGGACGGGTCCGCAGTATTTT
CDR3aa: CASSLVNDGTGPQYF

j_gene: TRBJ2-5
abundance: .
v_gene: TRBV30
d_gene: TRBD2
CDR3nt: TGTGCCTGGAGTTGGACTAGCGGGAGTTCGGAGACCCAGTACTTC
CDR3aa: CAWSWTSGSSETQYF